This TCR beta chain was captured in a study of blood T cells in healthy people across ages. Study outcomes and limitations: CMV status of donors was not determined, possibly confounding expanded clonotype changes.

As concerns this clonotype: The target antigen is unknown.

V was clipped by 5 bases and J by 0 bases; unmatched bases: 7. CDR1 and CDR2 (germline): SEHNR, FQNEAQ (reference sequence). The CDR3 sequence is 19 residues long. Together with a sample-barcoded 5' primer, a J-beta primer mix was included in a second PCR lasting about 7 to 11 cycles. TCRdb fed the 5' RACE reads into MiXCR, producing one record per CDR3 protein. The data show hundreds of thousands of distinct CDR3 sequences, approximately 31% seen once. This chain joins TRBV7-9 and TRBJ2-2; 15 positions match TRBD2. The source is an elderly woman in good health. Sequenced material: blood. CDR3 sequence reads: CASSKGLAGGYSNTGELFF. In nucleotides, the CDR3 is TGTGCCAGCAGCAAGGGACTAGCGGGGGGCTACTCGAACACCGGGGAGCTGTTTTTT.